The 9 T cell receptor beta chains below were found in one sample sequenced in a study of blood T cell repertoires in COVID-19. Here immunoSEQ multiplex PCR was the method, and the copy in TCRdb shows in-frame clones only, minus some. The sample includes around 290,000 clones, approximately 90% of them seen just once. What was sequenced was peripheral blood. These receptors were taken from a woman aged 25 to 39 with COVID-19, enrolled during active disease.

The genes are TRBV7-2 and TRBJ1-5, with D possibly TRBD1 on 5 matching bases. The CDR3 has 13 amino acids. V was trimmed by 5 bases and J by 4 bases, leaving 9 bases between them. Germline V CDR1 and CDR2: SGHTA, FQGNSA. In DNA form, the CDR3 reads TGTGCCAGCAGCCCCGACAGAAATCAGCCCCAGCATTTT. Translated, it gives CASSPDRNQPQHF.

The CDR3 here is CASSEAADQPQHF. CDR3 DNA: TGCGCCAGCAGTGAAGCGGCAGATCAGCCCCAGCATTTT. The gene calls are TRBV10-2 and TRBJ1-5; unclear D gene. The length of the CDR3 is 13 residues. The germline V gene encodes CDR1 WSHSY and CDR2 SAAADI. Trimming pared 3 bases from V and 5 bases from J, leaving 8 bases between.

CDR3 in amino acids: CASSVTINTYNEQFF. CDR3 in DNA: TGTGCCAGCAGTGTAACAATAAACACCTACAATGAGCAGTTCTTC. J is TRBJ2-1 and V is TRBV2; D remains ambiguous. The V and J ends lost 4 bases and 2 bases respectively, with 12 bases between them. This CDR3 spans 15 amino acids. Germline V gene sequence: CDR1 SNHLY, CDR2 FYNNEI.

This clone occurred once. The chain combines TRBV9 with TRBJ2-1, with 11 bases matching TRBD2. The CDR3 runs to 19 residues. Germline-derived CDR1 and CDR2 are SGDLS and YYNGEE. Losses at the gene ends were 1 base for V and 3 bases for J; bases not matched to a gene: 12. CDR3: CASSVRGGIAGGIYNEQFF. CDR3 coding DNA: TGTGCCAGCAGCGTAAGAGGGGGGATAGCGGGAGGGATCTACAATGAGCAGTTCTTC.

The gene calls are TRBV3-1 (or the pseudogene TRBV3-2) and TRBJ1-5; no firm D call. Trimming shortened V by 0 bases and J by 2 bases, and 5 bases separated the two germline ends. This CDR3 contains 14 residues. Germline CDR1 reads LGHDT; CDR2 reads YNNKEL (reference sequence). DNA for the CDR3: TGTGCCAGCAGCCAAGACACTCGCAATCAGCCCCAGCATTTT. This gives the protein CASSQDTRNQPQHF.

The chain carries TRBV19 and TRBJ1-4; D uncertain. The CDR3 is made up of 17 amino acids. V lost 3 bases to trimming and J lost 4 bases, with 18 bases between them. Germline V CDR1 and CDR2: LNHDA, SQIVND (reference sequence). CDR3 residues: CASSIEIGRRFNEKLFF. CDR3 bases: TGTGCCAGTAGTATCGAAATTGGCAGGCGATTTAATGAAAAACTGTTTTTT.

The V and J genes are TRBV6-1 and TRBJ1-4, with TRBD1 as a possible D gene (6 bases). Looked up from germline, CDR1 is MNHNS and CDR2 is SASEGT. The CDR3 is 16 amino acids. Trimming cost V 2 bases and J 3 bases, with 13 bases left between them. This CDR3 is CASSENGGLANEKLFF. In DNA form, the CDR3 reads TGTGCCAGCAGTGAAAATGGGGGCTTGGCTAATGAAAAACTGTTTTTT.

This chain joins TRBV6-5 and TRBJ2-7; TRBD2 matches 8 bases. This CDR3 is 14 amino acids long. V lost 6 bases and J lost 0; bases outside the gene matches: 4. Germline CDR1 reads MNHEY; CDR2 reads SVGAGI. CDR3 nucleotides: TGTGCCAGCAGGCCCGGACTAGCCTCCTACGAGCAGTACTTC. Its protein is CASRPGLASYEQYF.

The chain uses TRBV28 and TRBJ2-7, with 9 bases fitting TRBD1. This CDR3 spans 15 amino acids. Losses at the gene ends were 4 bases for V and 5 bases for J; bases not matched to a gene: 9. In germline, CDR1 is MDHEN, CDR2 SYDVKM. CDR3 residues: CASSSPGQGHDEQYF. CDR3 DNA sequence: TGTGCCAGCAGTTCGCCGGGACAGGGTCACGACGAGCAGTACTTC.